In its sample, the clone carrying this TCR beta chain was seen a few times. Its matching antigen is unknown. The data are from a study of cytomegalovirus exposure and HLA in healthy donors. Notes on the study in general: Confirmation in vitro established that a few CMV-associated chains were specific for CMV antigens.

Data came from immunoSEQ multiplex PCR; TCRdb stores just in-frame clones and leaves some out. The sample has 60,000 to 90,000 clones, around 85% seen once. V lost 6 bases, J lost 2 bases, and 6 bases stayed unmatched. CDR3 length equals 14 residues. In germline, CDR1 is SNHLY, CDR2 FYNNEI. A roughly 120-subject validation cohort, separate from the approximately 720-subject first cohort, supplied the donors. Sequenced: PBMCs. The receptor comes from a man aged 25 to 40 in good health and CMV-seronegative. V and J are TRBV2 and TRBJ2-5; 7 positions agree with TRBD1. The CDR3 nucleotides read TGTGCCAGCAGGGCCGGGACAGTTCAAGAGACCCAGTACTTC. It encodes CASRAGTVQETQYF.